This TCR beta chain was identified in a study of T cell clonotyping in hematopoietic cell transplantation. As for the study in general: Recipients' pretransplant samples followed cytoreduction.

Using immunoSEQ multiplex PCR, the repertoire was profiled, and TCRdb retains in-frame clones only, with some absent. The repertoire includes 20,000 to 30,000 clones, 65% to 90% of them detected once, and more than 20% sits in the top ten. Germline CDR1 is MDHEN and CDR2 is SYDVKM. The CDR3 consists of 13 residues. V lost 8 bases to trimming and J lost 0 bases; unmatched junction nucleotides: 3. As to time point: recipient sample about 28 days before transplant, after cytoreduction. Blood collection times were about day -28 and days 30, 100, 180 posttransplant. The TCR sequence derives from an older woman with acute myeloid leukemia. Some clones in this sample may be carry-over from other donors' samples. This chain connects TRBV28 to TRBJ2-7, with 8 nucleotides matching TRBD2. The sequences come from peripheral blood mononuclear cells, collected before stem cell transplant. DNA for the CDR3: TGTGCCAGCGGCACTAGCGGCTCCTACGAGCAGTACTTC. Its protein is CASGTSGSYEQYF.